These T cell receptor beta chains were read from a single sample in a study of OX40 agonist ivuxolimab in advanced cancers. Clones were sequenced by immunoSEQ multiplex PCR, and TCRdb holds only the in-frame ones, with some missing. Of some 70,000 clones listed, 84% are singletons. This specimen consisted of CD4+ or CD8+ T cells sorted from blood, obtained in a trial of the OX40 agonist ivuxolimab. Every receptor here comes from an adult with an advanced solid tumor such as melanoma, head and neck, liver or kidney cancer. CDR3s include the opening cysteine and the closing phenylalanine or tryptophan. The order of the fields is clone size, J gene, D gene, V gene, CDR3 protein, CDR3 DNA. The D gene is left open where the match is weak. Only part of the rows carry a size: once, few, many, or a class if the clone is expanded.

>-|TRBJ1-2|-|TRBV6-6
CASSYGYGTYGYTF
TGTGCCAGCAGTTACGGATATGGTACCTATGGCTACACCTTC
>-|TRBJ2-7|-|TRBV7-9
CASSSRLGIPVEQYF
TGTGCCAGCAGCTCTAGACTCGGGATCCCCGTCGAGCAGTACTTC
>-|TRBJ2-7|TRBD1|TRBV6-5
CASSKTGVAYEQYF
TGTGCCAGCAGTAAGACAGGGGTCGCCTACGAGCAGTACTTC
>-|TRBJ2-1|TRBD2|TRBV4-2
CASSQESGRVHEQFF
TGTGCCAGCAGCCAAGAAAGCGGGAGGGTCCATGAGCAGTTCTTC
>-|TRBJ2-1|-|TRBV12-5
CASGPTGVSYNEQFF
TGTGCTAGTGGTCCGACGGGTGTCTCGTACAATGAGCAGTTCTTC
>-|TRBJ2-3|-|TRBV2
CASSPTRAPTDTQYF
TGTGCCAGCAGCCCGACCAGGGCCCCCACAGATACGCAGTATTTT
>-|TRBJ2-1|-|TRBV20-1
CSARASGGQFF
TGCAGTGCTAGGGCCTCCGGGGGGCAGTTCTTC
>-|TRBJ2-1|-|TRBV4-1
CASSQPGTGNNEQFF
TGCGCCAGCAGCCAACCCGGGACTGGGAACAATGAGCAGTTCTTC
>-|TRBJ1-1|-|TRBV21-1
CASSQNRDRECRDTEAFF
TGTGCCAGCAGCCAAAACCGGGACAGGGAATGCCGAGACACTGAAGCTTTCTTT
>-|TRBJ1-4|-|TRBV7-9
CASSLGPNNEKLFF
TGTGCCAGCAGCCTGGGACCGAATAATGAAAAACTGTTTTTT
>-|TRBJ1-4|TRBD1|TRBV6-5
CASSYAPGQFNEKLFF
TGTGCCAGCAGTTACGCGCCGGGACAGTTCAATGAAAAACTGTTTTTT
>-|TRBJ2-3|-|TRBV21-1
CASSKRPDTQYF
TGTGCCAGCAGCAAGAGGCCAGATACGCAGTATTTT
>-|TRBJ2-7|-|TRBV2
CASSGPYYEQYF
TGTGCCAGCAGTGGGCCTTACTACGAGCAGTACTTC
>-|TRBJ2-1|TRBD2|TRBV19
CASSTGTSIYNEQFF
TGTGCCAGTAGTACCGGGACTAGTATTTACAATGAGCAGTTCTTC
>-|TRBJ2-1|TRBD1|TRBV7-3
CASSLEGQLYGNEQFF
TGTGCCAGCAGCTTAGAGGGACAGCTATACGGGAATGAGCAGTTCTTC
>few|TRBJ1-3|TRBD1|TRBV5-5
CASSWTGSASGNTIYF
TGTGCCAGCAGCTGGACAGGCTCGGCGTCGGGAAACACCATATATTTT
>-|TRBJ2-7|TRBD1|TRBV7-9
CASSLAGTGGLYEQYF
TGTGCCAGCAGCTTAGCGGGGACAGGGGGCCTCTACGAGCAGTACTTC
>once|TRBJ1-3|-|TRBV29-1
CSVAHLSGNTIYF
TGCAGCGTTGCACATCTCTCTGGAAACACCATATATTTT
>-|TRBJ1-1|-|TRBV7-2
CASSLGGRGAFF
TGTGCCAGCAGCTTGGGGGGGCGGGGAGCTTTCTTT
>-|TRBJ1-1|TRBD1|TRBV7-2
CASSKGDRGITEAFF
TGTGCCAGCAGCAAGGGGGACAGGGGGATAACTGAAGCTTTCTTT
>-|TRBJ1-6|TRBD1|TRBV11-2
CASSHGQGNSPLHF
TGTGCCAGCAGCCACGGACAGGGGAATTCACCCCTCCACTTT
>once|TRBJ1-1|-|TRBV7-9
CASSLGGETLNTEAFF
TGTGCCAGCAGCTTAGGGGGGGAGACATTGAACACTGAAGCTTTCTTT
>-|TRBJ2-7|TRBD1|TRBV10-3
CAISSTGNYEQYF
TGTGCCATCAGTTCGACAGGGAACTACGAGCAGTACTTC
>-|TRBJ1-4|-|TRBV13
CASSLTAANEKLFF
TGTGCCAGCAGCTTAACGGCAGCGAATGAAAAACTGTTTTTT
>-|TRBJ1-1|TRBD1|TRBV29-1
CSSTGTGLAEAFF
TGCAGCTCAACCGGGACAGGGCTGGCTGAAGCTTTCTTT
>few|TRBJ2-2|-|TRBV2
CASSGTASTGELFF
TGTGCCAGCAGTGGGACTGCCTCTACTGGGGAGCTGTTTTTT
>once|TRBJ2-2|-|TRBV30
CAWSHVGAGELFF
TGTGCCTGGTCCCATGTGGGGGCCGGGGAGCTGTTTTTT
>once|TRBJ1-1|-|TRBV6-5
CASSYRAGTEAFF
TGTGCCAGCAGTTACAGGGCGGGAACTGAAGCTTTCTTT
>-|TRBJ2-3|-|TRBV7-8
CASSLFYRGGRSSTDTQYF
TGTGCCAGCAGCTTATTTTATAGGGGGGGTCGCTCGAGCACAGATACGCAGTATTTT
>-|TRBJ2-3|-|TRBV27
CASSLRGQSTDTQYF
TGTGCCAGCAGTCTCCGGGGACAAAGCACAGATACGCAGTATTTT
>-|TRBJ2-7|-|TRBV6-5
CASRFGDSEQYF
TGTGCCAGCAGATTCGGGGACTCCGAGCAGTACTTC
>-|TRBJ1-1|-|TRBV6-6
CASSWRRNTEAFF
TGTGCCAGCAGTTGGCGTCGGAACACTGAAGCTTTCTTT
>-|TRBJ1-3|TRBD1|TRBV5-1
CASSLETGGANTIYF
TGCGCCAGCAGCTTAGAGACAGGGGGCGCGAACACCATATATTTT
>few|TRBJ2-1|-|TRBV5-5
CASFRESSYNEQFF
TGTGCCAGCTTCCGGGAAAGCTCCTACAATGAGCAGTTCTTC
>once|TRBJ1-3|-|TRBV6-5
CASFGNTIYF
TGTGCCAGCTTCGGAAACACCATATATTTT
>few|TRBJ2-7|-|TRBV6-1
CASSERLDGPYEQYF
TGTGCCAGCAGTGAACGTCTGGACGGACCCTACGAGCAGTACTTC
>-|TRBJ1-3|-|TRBV10-3
CAISGQGSSGNTIYF
TGTGCCATCAGTGGACAAGGCTCCTCTGGAAACACCATATATTTT
>-|TRBJ2-2|TRBD2|TRBV29-1
CSVAAGGRPGELFF
TGCAGCGTTGCGGCGGGAGGAAGACCCGGGGAGCTGTTTTTT
>-|TRBJ2-7|TRBD2|TRBV18
CASSTGLVSYEQYF
TGTGCCAGCTCAACGGGACTAGTCAGTTACGAGCAGTACTTC
>-|TRBJ1-5|-|TRBV6-6
CASSTKGQPQHF
TGTGCCAGCAGTACCAAGGGCCAGCCCCAGCATTTT
>-|TRBJ2-7|TRBD1|TRBV2
CASLQRQGAREQYF
TGTGCCAGCTTACAGCGGCAGGGGGCGAGGGAGCAGTACTTC
>-|TRBJ2-5|TRBD2|TRBV6-6
CASSKREGKLGETQYF
TGTGCCAGCAGTAAGCGGGAGGGAAAGTTAGGGGAGACCCAGTACTTC
>-|TRBJ2-5|-|TRBV9
CASSVIGSNWETQYF
TGTGCCAGCAGCGTCATAGGGAGTAATTGGGAGACCCAGTACTTC
>once|TRBJ1-5|-|TRBV4-2
CASSQDDASRGPQHF
TGTGCCAGCAGCCAAGATGACGCATCCAGGGGGCCCCAGCATTTT
>-|TRBJ2-7|-|TRBV7-6
CASSLRRDSYEQYF
TGTGCCAGCAGCTTACGCAGGGACTCCTACGAGCAGTACTTC
>once|TRBJ2-7|-|TRBV29-1
CSVKTGISSYEQYF
TGCAGCGTGAAAACCGGGATCTCCTCCTACGAGCAGTACTTC
>-|TRBJ1-5|-|TRBV30
CAWKGENQPQHF
TGTGCCTGGAAGGGGGAGAATCAGCCCCAGCATTTT
>-|TRBJ1-2|-|TRBV30
CAWSVNGYGYTF
TGTGCCTGGAGTGTTAACGGCTATGGCTACACCTTC
>-|TRBJ2-1|TRBD2|TRBV5-5
CASSLRLVAGGISDEQFF
TGTGCCAGCAGCTTGCGTTTGGTAGCGGGAGGAATTTCGGATGAGCAGTTCTTC
>-|TRBJ2-3|TRBD1|TRBV7-3
CASSWGQARDTQYF
TGTGCCAGCAGCTGGGGACAGGCGCGAGATACGCAGTATTTT
>-|TRBJ1-2|TRBD1|TRBV5-6
CASRETGVLGYTF
TGTGCCAGCAGGGAAACAGGGGTTCTTGGCTACACCTTC
>-|TRBJ1-5|-|TRBV6-1
CASSGEGGWNQPQHF
TGTGCCAGCAGTGGGGAGGGAGGTTGGAATCAGCCCCAGCATTTT
>-|TRBJ1-5|-|TRBV5-6
CASSFQGDQHF
TGTGCCAGCAGCTTTCAGGGTGACCAGCATTTT
>-|TRBJ1-2|-|TRBV7-2
CASSLAGEGFGYTF
TGTGCCAGCAGCTTAGCCGGGGAGGGATTTGGCTACACCTTC
>-|TRBJ1-3|TRBD1|TRBV5-1
CASSWTPGQAISGNTIYF
TGCGCCAGCAGCTGGACCCCAGGACAGGCAATCTCTGGAAACACCATATATTTT